The TCR beta chain under discussion was sequenced for a study of neurological immune-mediated disorders. TCRdb independently ran MiXCR on the 5' RACE reads; one entry per CDR3 protein. Of tens of thousands of distinct CDR3 sequences listed, over 3.5% are singletons. V dropped 5 bases and J dropped 5; count of bases not matched to a gene: 10. Germline-derived CDR1 and CDR2 are SEHNR and FQNEAQ (reference sequence). The CDR3 loop spans 15 amino acids. Sorted libraries came from approximately 1 million CD4+ or CD8+ T cells. Overall study findings and caveats: The multiple sclerosis repertoire cluster was associated with no clinical or MRI feature.

This clonotype was seen at least ten times. The antigen remains unidentified. This sequence originates from a woman aged 40 to 50 with multiple sclerosis. Sequencing was performed on CD4+ T cells from blood. The chain recombines TRBV7-9 with TRBJ1-1; 8 bases map to TRBD1. The CDR3 reads CASSLGQVGTTEAFF. The CDR3 bases are TGTGCCAGCAGCCTGGGACAGGTGGGAACGACTGAAGCTTTCTTT. The whole variable domain, filled in from reference TRBV7-9 and TRBJ1-1, reads DTGVSQNPRHKITKRGQNVTFRCDPISEHNRLYWYRQTLGQGPEFLTYFQNEAQLEKSRLLSDRFSAERPKGSFSTLEIQRTEQGDSAMYLCASSLGQVGTTEAFFGQGTRLTVV.